These 12 T cell receptor beta chains were all obtained from the same sample, sequenced in a study of T cell clonality in common variable immunodeficiency. The repertoire was sequenced with immunoSEQ multiplex PCR; TCRdb's copy has only in-frame clones and lacks some. The data show approximately 50,000 clones, with none appearing a single time. The sequenced sample was peripheral blood mononuclear cells. The receptors here all came from a person aged 18 to 69 in good health.

This clone was seen repeatedly, ten times or more. The CDR3 end falls 3 residues outside the read, so it is completed with the germline J gene. The V and J genes are TRBV20-1 and TRBJ2-5; 12 nucleotides agree with TRBD1. Trimming at V came to 4 bases and at J to 4 bases, leaving 4 bases not matched to a gene. CDR1 DFQATT and CDR2 SNEGSKA come from the germline V gene (reference sequence). CDR3 length: 14 amino acids. The CDR3 bases that were read are TGCAGTGCTACTCCGGGACAGGGGGCAGAGACC. Protein product: CSATPGQGAET. The whole CDR3 is CSATPGQGAETQYF.

This clone occurred many times. The CDR3 end is not reached by the read, which stops 3 residues before it; the germline J gene fills it in. V gene TRBV30 combines with J gene TRBJ2-1; a weak D match, TRBD2 (6 bases). Germline assignment: CDR1 GTSNPN and CDR2 SVGIG (reference sequence). Deletions cut 8 bases from V and 0 bases from J, with 11 bases between. This CDR3 comprises 13 residues. CDR3 loop: CALGGSSYNEQFF. Partial CDR3 DNA: TGTGCCCTCGGGGGTTCCTCCTACAATGAG. Using reference TRBV30 and TRBJ2-1 for the parts outside the CDR3, the full variable domain is SQTIHQWPATLVQPVGSPLSLECTVEGTSNPNLYWYRQAAGRGLQLLFYSVGIGQISSEVPQNLSASRPQDRQFILSSKKLLLSDSGFYLCALGGSSYNEQFFGPGTRLTVL.

This clone was found many times. The sequenced fragment ends 3 residues before the CDR3 boundary, so the rest is inferred from the germline J gene. This chain joins TRBV6-2 or TRBV6-3 and TRBJ2-1, with 11 bases matching TRBD2. This CDR3 is 16 amino acids long. The germline V gene has CDR1 MNHEY and CDR2 SVGEGT. V lost 6 bases and J lost 4; bases outside the gene matches: 8. The CDR3 reads CASRPGTSGPYNEQFF. CDR3 DNA, as far as it was read: TGTGCCAGCAGACCCGGGACTAGCGGACCTTACAATGAG.

This clone was found many times. The read comes to an end 3 residues before the CDR3 does, leaving the germline J gene to fill in the end. This sequence joins TRBV19 and TRBJ2-7; possible D gene TRBD2, 5 bases. The V gene's germline CDR1 is LNHDA and CDR2 SQIVND (reference sequence). Trimming took 3 bases from V and 6 from J, leaving 12 bases between them. CDR3 length: 13 amino acids. This CDR3 reads CASSIPLGGEQYF. The CDR3 bases that were read are TGTGCCAGTAGTATCCCCCTAGGAGGCGAG.

In this sample, this clone turned up many times. The CDR3 is cut off 3 residues early in the read; its end comes from the germline J gene. The chain combines TRBV5-1 with TRBJ2-5, with 7 bases lining up with TRBD2. V lost 2 bases to trimming and J lost 2 bases; unmatched junction nucleotides: 12. This CDR3 region has 17 residues. Germline CDR1 SGHRS, CDR2 YFSETQ. The CDR3 is CASSLGFGGLTQETQYF. CDR3 DNA, as far as it was read: TGCGCCAGCAGCTTAGGGTTTGGGGGACTAACGCAAGAGACC. Complete variable domain (other parts from reference TRBV5-1 and TRBJ2-5): KAGVTQTPRYLIKTRGQQVTLSCSPISGHRSVSWYQQTPGQGLQFLFEYFSETQRNKGNFPGRFSGRQFSNSRSEMNVSTLELGDSALYLCASSLGFGGLTQETQYFGPGTRLLVL.

There are many counts of this clone. The read ends 3 residues shy of where the CDR3 ends; the end is completed using the germline J gene. The chain carries TRBV19 and TRBJ2-2, with a possible D match to TRBD2 (6 bases). The germline V gene encodes CDR1 LNHDA and CDR2 SQIVND (reference sequence). Trimming removed 3 bases at V and 6 bases at J, with 20 bases between. This CDR3 has 17 residues. CDR3 sequence: CASSISRQGGESGELFF. The DNA read from the CDR3 is TGTGCCAGTAGTATTTCTCGGCAGGGCGGGGAGTCCGGGGAG. Full variable domain (outside the CDR3, taken from reference TRBV19 and TRBJ2-2): DGGITQSPKYLFRKEGQNVTLSCEQNLNHDAMYWYRQDPGQGLRLIYYSQIVNDFQKGDIAEGYSVSREKKESFPLTVTSAQKNPTAFYLCASSISRQGGESGELFFGEGSRLTVL.

This clone was seen many times. CDR3 region: CASSARGIFSTDTQYF. Incomplete CDR3 DNA: TGTGCCAGCAGTGCCAGGGGGATATTTAGCACAGATACG. The chain employs TRBV27 and TRBJ2-3; 7 nucleotides align to TRBD1. The observed sequence ends 3 residues before the CDR3 terminus, with the missing tail filled in from the germline J gene. Germline CDR1 is MNHEY and CDR2 is SMNVEV (reference sequence). Germline trimming cut 5 bases from V and 0 bases from J; bases unmatched to any gene: 8. The CDR3 extends over 16 amino acids.

This clone was observed many times. Read coverage stops 3 residues before the CDR3 terminus; the germline J gene supplies the remainder. V usage is TRBV11-2 and J usage is TRBJ1-4, with D tentatively TRBD1 (6 bases). The length of the CDR3 is 15 residues. Germline CDR1 and CDR2: SGHAT and FQNNGV. Trimming took off 6 bases at V and 1 base at J, with 12 bases between the two ends. The covered CDR3 bases are TGTGCCAGCAGTTTACAGGGAGGAACTAATGAAAAA. Its protein is CASSLQGGTNEK. The full CDR3 reads CASSLQGGTNEKLFF.

This clone was picked up many times. The observed sequence ends 3 residues before the CDR3 terminus, with the missing tail filled in from the germline J gene. The chain employs TRBV19 and TRBJ2-7, with 7 bases fitting TRBD2. With V trimmed by 3 bases and J by 3 bases, 11 bases remained unmatched. CDR3 length equals 16 residues. Germline V gene data show CDR1 as LNHDA and CDR2 as SQIVND (reference sequence). The part of the CDR3 DNA that was read is TGTGCCAGTAGTATGGGGTCAGCGGGAAACCTCTACGAG. Its protein is CASSMGSAGNLYE. The full CDR3 protein is CASSMGSAGNLYEQYF.

This clone has at least ten counts. Read sequence stops 3 residues before the CDR3 end, and the germline J gene provides the missing end. V gene TRBV30 combines with J gene TRBJ1-2; the D gene is possibly TRBD1 (6 bases). The CDR3 loop spans 16 amino acids. Germline CDR1 GTSNPN, CDR2 SVGIG (reference sequence). The V end was cut by 5 bases, the J end by 1 base, with 20 bases between. The CDR3 DNA, read in part, is TGTGCCTGGGGCGAAGGTGGGGGCTTTTTTAACTATGGC. Encoded protein: CAWGEGGGFFNYG. The entire CDR3 is CAWGEGGGFFNYGYTF.

Of note for this clone: The read gets to within 3 residues of the CDR3 end, and the germline J gene fills in the rest. The chain has TRBV19 and TRBJ1-4, with TRBD1 identical over 11 bases. Germline V gives CDR1 LNHDA, CDR2 SQIVND (reference sequence). Losses at the gene ends were 5 bases for V and 6 bases for J; bases not matched to a gene: 8. The CDR3 consists of 16 residues. CDR3 sequence reads: CASSGGQGVAHEKLFF. Incomplete CDR3 DNA: TGTGCCAGTAGTGGGGGACAGGGGGTCGCACATGAAAAA.

This clone was counted at least ten times. With the read ending 3 residues before the CDR3 end, the germline J gene is used to fill in that end. V and J are TRBV20-1 and TRBJ1-2; 11 positions agree with TRBD1. The CDR3 is made up of 14 amino acids. Germline CDR1 is DFQATT and CDR2 is SNEGSKA (reference sequence). V lost 3 bases and J lost 2; bases outside the gene matches: 2. The sequenced CDR3 bases are TGCAGTGCTAGGGGACAGGGGGGGAACTATGGC. Translation gives CSARGQGGNYG. The whole CDR3 protein reads CSARGQGGNYGYTF.